The 7 T cell receptor beta chains below were found in one sample sequenced in a study of blood T cell repertoires in COVID-19. The repertoire was sequenced with immunoSEQ multiplex PCR; TCRdb's copy has only in-frame clones and lacks some. The sample contains approximately 270,000 clones, 70% to 90% of which appear only once. The sequenced sample consisted of PBMCs or T cells enriched from blood (not recorded which). The source of these receptors is a woman aged 45 to 65 who had recovered from COVID-19.

The chain has TRBV29-1 and TRBJ2-1; D might be TRBD1 (5 bases). Per germline, CDR1 SQVTM and CDR2 ANQGSEA. Trimming left V 7 bases short and J 1 base short, with 26 bases between. This CDR3 is built from 18 residues. The CDR3 sequence is CSADSRDQVILSYNEQFF. The CDR3 DNA reads as TGCAGCGCCGACAGTCGAGATCAGGTCATACTATCCTACAATGAGCAGTTCTTC.

V gene TRBV7-9 combines with J gene TRBJ2-6; D is possibly TRBD2 (6 bases). V was pared by 3 bases and J by 2 bases, with 11 bases between. CDR3 length equals 16 residues. Germline CDR1 and CDR2: SEHNR and FQNEAQ (reference sequence). The CDR3 here is CASSFSGGAGANVLTF. The CDR3 region has the DNA TGTGCCAGCAGCTTTTCCGGGGGTGCTGGGGCCAACGTCCTGACTTTC.

This clone was seen once. This sequence joins TRBV4-1 and TRBJ2-3, with 7 bases aligning to TRBD1. The ends lost 3 bases at V and 3 bases at J; junction bases unmatched: 6. The germline V gene encodes CDR1 MGHRA and CDR2 YSYEKL. The length of the CDR3 is 15 residues. CDR3 loop: CASSHPGQQTDTQYF. The CDR3 DNA reads TGCGCCAGCAGCCACCCGGGACAGCAAACAGATACGCAGTATTTT.

This clone was seen a handful of times. The chain carries TRBV2 and TRBJ2-7; tentatively, D is TRBD1 (5 bases). Germline loops: CDR1 SNHLY, CDR2 FYNNEI. This CDR3 is 13 amino acids long. Trimming cost V 7 bases and J 0 bases, with 10 bases left between them. The CDR3 region has the DNA TGTGCCAGCACCACAGACAGCTCCTACGAGCAGTACTTC. The encoded protein is CASTTDSSYEQYF.

This clone was counted once. The J gene is TRBJ2-2, the V gene TRBV7-8; a weak D match, TRBD2 (6 bases). V lost 5 bases and J 6 bases, leaving 19 bases between the germline ends. The CDR3 spans 16 residues. Germline values: CDR1 SGHVS, CDR2 FQNEAQ. The CDR3 bases are TGTGCCAGCAGCCGTGGCTGGGGAGCGGGCGCCGGGGAGCTGTTTTTT. Translating it yields CASSRGWGAGAGELFF. The complete variable domain, with remaining parts taken from reference TRBV7-8 and TRBJ2-2, reads GAGVSQSPRYKVAKRGQDVALRCDPISGHVSLFWYQQALGQGPEFLTYFQNEAQLDKSGLPSDRFFAERPEGSVSTLKIQRTQQEDSAVYLCASSRGWGAGAGELFFGEGSRLTVL.

V usage is TRBV28 and J usage is TRBJ2-5, with 14 bases matching TRBD2. The CDR3 consists of 18 residues. The germline gives CDR1 MDHEN, CDR2 SYDVKM. The J segment lost 4 bases and the V segment lost 5 bases, leaving 12 bases of the junction unmatched. The CDR3 region has the DNA TGTGCCAGCAGTGGAACGACCGGGACTAGCGGGAGTAGAGAGACCCAGTACTTC. It codes for CASSGTTGTSGSRETQYF.

This chain links TRBV3-1 (or the pseudogene TRBV3-2) with TRBJ1-1, with TRBD1 as a possible D gene (5 bases). The CDR3 spans 16 residues. Germline V CDR1 and CDR2: LGHDT, YNNKEL (reference sequence). Trimming stripped 4 bases from V and 1 base from J, with 16 bases between. The CDR3 bases are TGTGCCAGCAGCCCATACCGTCCGGGGGGGAACACTGAAGCTTTCTTT. It encodes CASSPYRPGGNTEAFF.